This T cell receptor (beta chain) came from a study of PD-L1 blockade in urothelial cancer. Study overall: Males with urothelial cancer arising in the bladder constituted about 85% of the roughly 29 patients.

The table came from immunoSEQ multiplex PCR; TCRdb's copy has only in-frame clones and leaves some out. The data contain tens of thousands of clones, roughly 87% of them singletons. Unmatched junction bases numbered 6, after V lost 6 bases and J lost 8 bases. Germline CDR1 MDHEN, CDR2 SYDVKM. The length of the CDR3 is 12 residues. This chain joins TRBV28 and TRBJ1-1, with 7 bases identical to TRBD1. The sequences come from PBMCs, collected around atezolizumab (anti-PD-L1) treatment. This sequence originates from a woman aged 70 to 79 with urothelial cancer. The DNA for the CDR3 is TGTGCCAGCAGCTTGGACAGGCTAGAAGCTTTCTTT. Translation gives CASSLDRLEAFF.